This T cell receptor (beta chain) appears in the sequencing data of a study of blood T cell repertoires in COVID-19. The protocol was immunoSEQ multiplex PCR, while the TCRdb copy is restricted to in-frame clones and leaves out a portion. The table lists a few hundred thousand clones, 75% to 90% of them singletons. Germline V gene sequence: CDR1 KGHSH, CDR2 LQKENI. The CDR3 is made up of 13 amino acids. The V and J ends lost 3 bases and 8 bases, in that order; junction bases with no gene match: 6. Cohorts were based on clinical histories the participants reported. This sequence joins TRBV18 and TRBJ1-2, with 7 nucleotides matching TRBD1. The TCR sequence derives from a middle-aged woman who had been exposed to COVID-19. The sequencing input was PBMCs or T cells enriched from blood (not recorded which). The CDR3 protein is CASSPTGNGGYTF. In DNA, the CDR3 is TGTGCCAGCTCACCGACAGGGAATGGCGGCTACACCTTC. The complete variable domain, with remaining parts taken from reference TRBV18 and TRBJ1-2, reads NAGVMQNPRHLVRRRGQEARLRCSPMKGHSHVYWYRQLPEEGLKFMVYLQKENIIDESGMPKERFSAEFPKEGPSILRIQQVVRGDSAAYFCASSPTGNGGYTFGSGTRLTVV.